This TCR beta chain was captured by sequencing in a study of T cell changes during pregnancy in multiple sclerosis (dated by TCRdb to between 2018 and 2021). About the investigation overall: In women with multiple sclerosis, the researchers looked at how the T cell repertoire shifted as pregnancy progressed.

The CDR3 contains 11 residues, cysteine and phenylalanine counted. Only CDR3 DNA is held: 33 bases, read in frame from base 1. The germline V gene (reference sequence) supplies CDR1 DFQATT and CDR2 SNEGSKA. This clone has a handful of counts. Its cognate antigen has yet to be identified. The record has no base qualities; no much larger clone is one base away. Libraries were constructed by the immunoSEQ multiplex PCR assay. Sourced from immuneACCESS, this table was stored by TCRdb with only in-frame sequences that have V and J called. A share of the clones is absent; for the studies checked, an unresolved V gene accounts for under half, and the remainder has no known explanation. Present in this sample are 15,000 to 20,000 clones, 85% to 90% of which were seen just once. The ten largest clonotypes hold about 1.3% of the sample.

The receptor was derived from a female donor in good health, enrolled as a control in a pregnancy study. Sequenced here: CD4+ T cells from peripheral blood mononuclear cells, sampled in the first trimester of pregnancy. The V and J genes are TRBV20-1 and TRBJ1-1; no D gene is confidently identified. CDR3 reads: CMSNMNTEAFF. The nucleotides read TGCATGTCCAACATGAACACTGAAGCTTTCTTT.